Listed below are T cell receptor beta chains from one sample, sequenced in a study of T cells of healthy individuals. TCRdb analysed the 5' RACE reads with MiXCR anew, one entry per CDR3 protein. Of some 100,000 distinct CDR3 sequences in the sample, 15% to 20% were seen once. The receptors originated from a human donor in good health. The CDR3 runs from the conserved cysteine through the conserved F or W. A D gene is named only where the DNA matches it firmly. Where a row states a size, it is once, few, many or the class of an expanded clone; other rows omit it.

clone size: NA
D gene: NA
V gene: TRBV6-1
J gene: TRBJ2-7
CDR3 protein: CASTLESSSSYEQYF
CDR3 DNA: TGTGCCAGCACTTTGGAGAGTTCCAGCTCCTACGAGCAGTACTTC

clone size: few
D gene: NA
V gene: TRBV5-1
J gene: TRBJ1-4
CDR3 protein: CASSLGPSGEKLFF
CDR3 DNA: TGCGCCAGCAGCCTCGGACCCAGCGGTGAAAAACTGTTTTTT

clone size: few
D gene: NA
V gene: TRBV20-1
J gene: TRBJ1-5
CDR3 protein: CSAAQGRGQPQHF
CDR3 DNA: TGCAGTGCTGCTCAGGGGCGCGGTCAGCCCCAGCATTTT

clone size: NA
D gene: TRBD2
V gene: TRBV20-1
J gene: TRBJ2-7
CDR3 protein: CSAARSGLAGGYHEQYF
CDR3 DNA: TGCAGTGCTGCACGATCCGGACTAGCGGGAGGCTACCACGAGCAGTACTTC

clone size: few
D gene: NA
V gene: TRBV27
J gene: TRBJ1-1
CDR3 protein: CASSSLGEGSGTEAFF
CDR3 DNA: TGTGCCAGCAGTTCCCTTGGGGAGGGCTCTGGCACTGAAGCTTTCTTT

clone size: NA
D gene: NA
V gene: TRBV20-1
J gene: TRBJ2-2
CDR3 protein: CSASGRGELFF
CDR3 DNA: TGCAGTGCTAGCGGGAGAGGGGAGCTGTTTTTT

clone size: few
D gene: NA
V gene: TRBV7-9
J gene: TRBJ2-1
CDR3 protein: CASSLKWVFSYNEQFF
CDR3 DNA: TGTGCCAGCAGCTTAAAATGGGTTTTCTCCTACAATGAGCAGTTCTTC

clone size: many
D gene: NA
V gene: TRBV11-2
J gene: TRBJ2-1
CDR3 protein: CASSLVQGSNEQFF
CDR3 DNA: TGTGCCAGCAGCTTAGTACAGGGATCCAATGAGCAGTTCTTC

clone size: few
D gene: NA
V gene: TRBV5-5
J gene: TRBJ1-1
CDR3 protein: CASSIQSANTEAFF
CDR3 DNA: TGTGCCAGCAGCATACAGTCTGCGAACACTGAAGCTTTCTTT

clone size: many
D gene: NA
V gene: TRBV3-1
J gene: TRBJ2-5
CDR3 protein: CASSQVRGETQYF
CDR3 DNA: TGTGCCAGCAGCCAAGTAAGAGGGGAGACCCAGTACTTC

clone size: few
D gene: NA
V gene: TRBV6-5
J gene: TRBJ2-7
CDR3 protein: CASSYSFVDPYEQYF
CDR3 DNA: TGTGCCAGCAGTTATAGTTTTGTGGATCCTTACGAGCAGTACTTC

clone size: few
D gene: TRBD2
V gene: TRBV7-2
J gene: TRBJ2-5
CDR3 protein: CASSLGSSGGLETQYF
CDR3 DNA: TGTGCCAGCAGCTTAGGGTCTAGCGGGGGGCTTGAGACCCAGTACTTC

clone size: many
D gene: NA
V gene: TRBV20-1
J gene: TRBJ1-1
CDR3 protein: CSALQGVGTEAFF
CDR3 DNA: TGCAGTGCATTACAGGGTGTGGGGACTGAAGCTTTCTTT

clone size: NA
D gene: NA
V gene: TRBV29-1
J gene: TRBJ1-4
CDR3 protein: CSVHIGGTSLNEKLFF
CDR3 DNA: TGCAGCGTCCATATCGGGGGGACCTCACTTAATGAAAAACTGTTTTTT

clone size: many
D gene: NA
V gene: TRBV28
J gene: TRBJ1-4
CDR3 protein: CASSLQGLNEKLFF
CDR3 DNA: TGTGCCAGCAGTTTACAGGGTCTTAATGAAAAACTGTTTTTT

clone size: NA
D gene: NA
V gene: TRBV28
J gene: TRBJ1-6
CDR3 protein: CASSLGTANSPLHF
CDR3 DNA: TGTGCCAGCAGTTTAGGGACGGCCAATTCACCCCTCCACTTT

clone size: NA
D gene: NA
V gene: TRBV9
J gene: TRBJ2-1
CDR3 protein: CASSVGGGTYNEQFF
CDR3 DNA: TGTGCCAGCAGCGTAGGTGGTGGGACCTACAATGAGCAGTTCTTC

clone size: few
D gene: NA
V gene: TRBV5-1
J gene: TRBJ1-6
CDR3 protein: CASSQDGLGSPLHF
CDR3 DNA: TGCGCCAGCAGCCAGGACGGACTAGGGTCACCCCTCCACTTT

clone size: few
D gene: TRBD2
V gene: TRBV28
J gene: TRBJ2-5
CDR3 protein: CASSAWTSEETQYF
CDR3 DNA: TGTGCCAGCAGTGCGTGGACTAGCGAAGAGACCCAGTACTTC

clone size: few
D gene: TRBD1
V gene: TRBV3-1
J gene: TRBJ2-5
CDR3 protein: CASSQGFYSGGPATQYF
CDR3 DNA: TGTGCCAGCAGCCAAGGGTTCTACTCAGGGGGTCCTGCGACCCAGTACTTC

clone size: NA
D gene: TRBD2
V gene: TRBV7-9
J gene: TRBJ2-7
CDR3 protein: CASSLEFGRAPYEQYF
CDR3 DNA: TGTGCCAGCAGCTTAGAATTCGGGAGGGCCCCCTACGAGCAGTACTTC

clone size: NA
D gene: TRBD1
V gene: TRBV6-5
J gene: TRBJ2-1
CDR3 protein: CASMGQQYNEQFF
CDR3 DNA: TGTGCCAGCATGGGACAGCAGTACAATGAGCAGTTCTTC

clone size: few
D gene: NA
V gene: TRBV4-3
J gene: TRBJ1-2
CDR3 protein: CASSQVVRTSYGYTF
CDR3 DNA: TGCGCCAGCAGCCAAGTAGTTCGTACCTCCTATGGCTACACCTTC

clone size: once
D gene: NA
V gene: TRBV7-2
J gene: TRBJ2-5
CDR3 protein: CASSPAPGTQYF
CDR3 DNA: TGTGCCAGCAGCCCCGCTCCGGGGACCCAGTACTTC

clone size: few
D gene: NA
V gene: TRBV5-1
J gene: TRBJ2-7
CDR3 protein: CASSFKGETTEQYF
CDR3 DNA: TGCGCCAGCAGCTTCAAGGGCGAAACTACCGAGCAGTACTTC

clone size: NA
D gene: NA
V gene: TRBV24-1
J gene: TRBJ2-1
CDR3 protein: CATSELGGTEQFF
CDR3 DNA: TGTGCCACCAGTGAGCTCGGGGGAACTGAGCAGTTCTTC

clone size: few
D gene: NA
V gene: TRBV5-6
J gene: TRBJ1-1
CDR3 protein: CASSWSGNTEAFF
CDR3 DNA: TGTGCCAGCAGCTGGTCGGGGAACACTGAAGCTTTCTTT

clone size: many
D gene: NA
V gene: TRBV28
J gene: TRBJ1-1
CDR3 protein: CASSLGAVKAFF
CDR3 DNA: TGTGCCAGCAGTTTAGGGGCGGTGAAAGCTTTCTTT

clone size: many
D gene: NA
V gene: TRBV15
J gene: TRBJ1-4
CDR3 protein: CATSRDRNEKLFF
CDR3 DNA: TGTGCCACCAGCAGAGATCGAAATGAAAAACTGTTTTTT

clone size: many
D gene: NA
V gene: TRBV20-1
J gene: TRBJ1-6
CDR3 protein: CSAGEKDSPLHF
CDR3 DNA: TGCAGTGCCGGAGAGAAGGATTCACCCCTCCACTTT

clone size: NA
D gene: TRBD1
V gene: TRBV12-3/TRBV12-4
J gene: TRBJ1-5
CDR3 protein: CASSAGGNQPQHF
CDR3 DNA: TGTGCCAGCAGTGCAGGGGGAAATCAGCCCCAGCATTTT